The T cell receptor beta chain under discussion was sequenced for a study of metastatic and nonmetastatic thyroid tumors. At the level of the study: Repertoires were compared across blood and tumor or nodule tissue from malignant and benign thyroid patients.

This clone qualifies as medium-sized (0.01 to 0.1%). Through MiXCR, TCRdb re-clonotyped the PCR reads. The repertoire holds some 26,000 clones, around 3.5% seen once, with 3.2% in the top ten. Patients underwent thyroid surgery, and none had received any treatment before it. V was clipped by 6 bases and J by 7 bases; unmatched bases: 3. This CDR3 has 13 amino acids. Germline values: CDR1 MNHNS, CDR2 SASEGT. The rearrangement uses TRBV6-1 and TRBJ2-1; 10 bases are a match to TRBD1. The receptor was isolated from a male donor with papillary thyroid cancer or a benign thyroid nodule (not recorded which). Some clones in this sample may be carry-over from other donors' samples. Sequencing input: blood. The CDR3 DNA follows: TGTGCCAGCAGGCCGGGACAGGGGAATGAGCAGTTCTTC. This sequence encodes CASRPGQGNEQFF.